One and the same sample provided the 22 T cell receptor beta chains below, sequenced in a study of cytomegalovirus exposure and HLA in healthy donors. The PCR was carried out with 60 Vbeta primers and 13 Jbeta primers. The data were produced by immunoSEQ multiplex PCR, yet TCRdb's version contains in-frame clones alone and is incomplete. The sample carries about 110,000 clones, 78% recorded once. Specimen: PBMCs. These receptors came from a man aged 30 to 45 in good health and CMV-seronegative.

This rearrangement joins TRBV28 to TRBJ2-1, with a tentative D call TRBD2 (6 bases). The CDR3 has 11 residues. Trimming removed 5 bases from V and 10 bases from J, with 9 bases in between. CDR1 is MDHEN and CDR2 is SYDVKM in the germline V gene. CDR3 sequence (DNA): TGTGCCAGCAGTCCTCGGGAGGAGCAGTTCTTC. Residues: CASSPREEQFF.

The chain joins TRBV27 to TRBJ2-7; the D gene is possibly TRBD1 (5 bases). The CDR3 is made up of 14 amino acids. V lost 4 bases and J lost 4, with 14 bases in between. The V gene's germline CDR1 is MNHEY and CDR2 SMNVEV (reference sequence). The CDR3: CASSSPPRAYEQYF. CDR3 coding DNA: TGTGCCAGCAGTTCCCCCCCCAGGGCATACGAGCAGTACTTC.

This rearrangement joins TRBV4-2 to TRBJ2-6; a possible D gene is TRBD1 (6 bases). The CDR3 has 16 amino acids. V lost 4 bases to trimming and J lost 2 bases, with 12 bases between them. Germline lookup yields CDR1 LGHNA and CDR2 YNFKEQ. In DNA form, the CDR3 reads TGTGCCAGCAGCCGGACAGTTGGGGCTGGGGCCAACGTCCTGACTTTC. It is translated as CASSRTVGAGANVLTF.

The V call is TRBV7-2, the J call TRBJ2-7; 10 nucleotides agree with TRBD1. V shed 5 bases and J 1 base; nucleotides not matched to a gene: 5. The CDR3 length is 15 residues. The germline V gene encodes CDR1 SGHTA and CDR2 FQGNSA. The CDR3 nucleotides are TGTGCCAGCAGCAACCGGGACAGGGGATCCTACGAGCAGTACTTC. Amino acids: CASSNRDRGSYEQYF.

The chain combines TRBV5-1 with TRBJ2-2, with 7 bases that match TRBD2. This CDR3 contains 15 residues. V lost 1 base and J lost 2; bases outside the gene matches: 2. CDR1 SGHRS and CDR2 YFSETQ come from the germline V gene. For the CDR3, the DNA is TGCGCCAGCAGCTTGAGCGGGGCTAACACCGGGGAGCTGTTTTTT. This translates into CASSLSGANTGELFF.

This clone was seen only a few times. The rearrangement joins TRBV5-4 to TRBJ2-7, with D maybe TRBD2 (5 bases). Trimming removed 0 bases from V and 7 bases from J, with 11 bases in between. Looked up from germline, CDR1 is SGHNT and CDR2 is YYREEE (reference sequence). CDR3 length: 13 amino acids. DNA for the CDR3: TGTGCCAGCAGCTTGGACGGGGTGGGGGAGCAGTACTTC. This encodes CASSLDGVGEQYF.

The chain joins TRBV2 to TRBJ2-1, with D tentatively TRBD1 (6 bases). V dropped 6 bases and J dropped 0 bases, with 15 bases sitting between them. This CDR3 is 16 amino acids long. Germline CDR1 SNHLY, CDR2 FYNNEI. The CDR3 coding sequence is TGTGCCAGCAGGGTCCTGGAAGGGGGCTCCTACAATGAGCAGTTCTTC. It encodes CASRVLEGGSYNEQFF. Variable domain in full (rest from reference TRBV2 and TRBJ2-1): EPEVTQTPSHQVTQMGQEVILRCVPISNHLYFYWYRQILGQKVEFLVSFYNNEISEKSEIFDDQFSVERPDGSNFTLKIRSTKLEDSAMYFCASRVLEGGSYNEQFFGPGTRLTVL.

The rearrangement joins TRBV6-5 to TRBJ1-1; D unresolved. CDR3 size: 15 residues. Trimming stripped 0 bases from V and 3 bases from J, with 11 bases between. Looked up from germline, CDR1 is MNHEY and CDR2 is SVGAGI. The CDR3 sequence: CASSYSTGLYTEAFF. The DNA of the CDR3 is TGTGCCAGCAGTTACTCGACGGGTTTGTACACTGAAGCTTTCTTT.

J is TRBJ1-2 and V is TRBV7-9; tentatively, D is TRBD1 (5 bases). The CDR3 sequence is 14 residues long. Trimming took 0 bases from V and 6 from J, leaving 11 bases between them. Germline assignment: CDR1 SEHNR and CDR2 FQNEAQ (reference sequence). The CDR3 loop reads CASSLADRLHGYTF. CDR3 coding DNA: TGTGCCAGCAGCTTAGCCGACAGATTACATGGCTACACCTTC.

This chain connects TRBV7-6 to TRBJ2-1; D gene uncertain. Trimming left V 4 bases short and J 4 bases short, with 8 bases between. Germline lookup yields CDR1 SGHVS and CDR2 FNYEAQ. The CDR3 contains 13 residues. CDR3 loop: CASSSLVYNEQFF. The CDR3 DNA follows: TGTGCCAGCAGCTCCCTAGTATACAATGAGCAGTTCTTC.

CDR3 protein: CASSLSNRGTDTQYF. The CDR3 nucleotides read TGTGCCAGCAGCTTATCGAACAGGGGAACAGATACGCAGTATTTT. The gene calls are TRBV11-3 and TRBJ2-3, with 7 bases identical to TRBD1. Germline-derived CDR1 and CDR2 are SGHNT and YENEEA. This CDR3 region has 15 residues. V gave up 2 bases and J gave up 3 bases; unmatched junction bases: 5.

The gene calls are TRBV11-3 and TRBJ2-5; weak D call: TRBD1 (6 bases). The germline V and J ends were trimmed by 4 bases and 5 bases, with 14 bases remaining between them. Germline V gene lookup returns CDR1 SGHNT and CDR2 YENEEA. The length of the CDR3 is 14 residues. The CDR3 nucleotides are TGTGCCAGCAGCTCAGGGGCTAGATGGGAGACCCAGTACTTC. Amino acid sequence: CASSSGARWETQYF.

This sequence joins TRBV7-2 and TRBJ2-2, with D perhaps matching TRBD1 (6 bases). CDR1 and CDR2 from the germline V gene are SGHTA and FQGNSA. V lost 1 base, J lost 4 bases, and 10 bases lay in between. The CDR3 covers 15 residues. The chain's CDR3 is CASSLVARGTGELFF. CDR3 nucleotides: TGTGCCAGCAGCTTAGTTGCCAGGGGCACCGGGGAGCTGTTTTTT.

Regarding this clone: At one end the junction does not follow the germline gene, possibly because of a read error. V usage is TRBV11-3 and J usage is TRBJ1-1; 8 bases are shared with TRBD1. The germline V gene encodes CDR1 SGHNT and CDR2 YENEEA. This CDR3 has 14 amino acids. CDR3 protein: CASSLRQGNSEAFF. The CDR3 nucleotides are TGTGCCAGCAGCTTGAGACAGGGGAACTCTGAAGCTTTCTTT.

The chain uses TRBV28 and TRBJ2-4, with TRBD1 as a possible D gene (6 bases). This CDR3 spans 15 amino acids. The V end lost 8 bases, the J end lost 5 bases, and 19 bases lay between the germline ends. CDR1 and CDR2 from the germline V gene are MDHEN and SYDVKM. The CDR3 here is CASAWDKKLENIQYF. CDR3 nucleotides: TGTGCCAGCGCCTGGGACAAAAAATTAGAAAACATTCAGTACTTC.

Here the CDR3 DNA reads TGCGCCAGCAGCTTGGCCGTGCAAAGGGGCCGAACAAGCAACACAGATACGCAGTATTTT. Translating gives CASSLAVQRGRTSNTDTQYF. V and J are TRBV5-1 and TRBJ2-3; tentatively, D is TRBD1 (5 bases). Per germline, CDR1 SGHRS and CDR2 YFSETQ. V lost 0 bases and J 2 bases, leaving 25 bases between the germline ends. The CDR3 covers 20 residues.

The V call is TRBV29-1, the J call TRBJ2-5; D might be TRBD2 (5 bases). V gave up 1 base and J gave up 5 bases, with 14 bases separating them. CDR3 size: 14 residues. Looked up from germline, CDR1 is SQVTM and CDR2 is ANQGSEA. The CDR3, as DNA: TGCAGCGTTGAAGCCCGCCTCAAGCGGGAGACCCAGTACTTC. Its protein is CSVEARLKRETQYF.

The chain is built from TRBV12-5 and TRBJ2-7, with 8 bases that match TRBD1. The V segment lost 2 bases and the J segment 4 bases; nucleotides outside the gene matches: 10. Germline CDR1 and CDR2: LGHNT and FRNRAP. CDR3 length equals 16 residues. The CDR3 protein is CASGLIQTGAIYEQYF. The CDR3 DNA sequence: TGTGCTAGTGGTTTGATCCAGACAGGGGCAATATACGAGCAGTACTTC.

The gene calls are TRBV5-1 and TRBJ2-7; 7 nucleotides line up with TRBD2. CDR1 SGHRS and CDR2 YFSETQ come from the germline V gene. The trim removed 1 base at V and 4 bases at J, leaving 5 bases unmatched. This CDR3 comprises 14 residues. CDR3 residues: CASSLTGGGYEQYF. CDR3 coding DNA: TGCGCCAGCAGCTTGACGGGGGGAGGGTACGAGCAGTACTTC.

Remarks on this clone: A junction end diverges from the germline sequence, so it may reflect a read error. The chain combines TRBV7-7 with TRBJ2-2, with TRBD1 identical over 7 bases. From germline, CDR1 is SSHAT and CDR2 FNYEAQ (reference sequence). This CDR3 contains 13 residues. This CDR3 reads CASSDRAPGELFF. Written as DNA, the CDR3 is TGTGCTAGCAGCGACAGGGCCCCCGGGGAGCTGTTTTTT.

The V and J genes are TRBV27 and TRBJ2-7, with 9 bases fitting TRBD1. J gave up 6 bases and V 9 bases, and 15 bases lay outside the gene matches. There are 15 residues in the CDR3. Germline values: CDR1 MNHEY, CDR2 SMNVEV (reference sequence). CDR3 DNA sequence: TGTGCCAGTTACAGGGGGCGGCCGGTCATAGGCGAGCAGTACTTC. This gives the protein CASYRGRPVIGEQYF.

The chain combines TRBV25-1 with TRBJ1-2; D might be TRBD1 (6 bases). The length of the CDR3 is 15 residues. The V gene lost 2 bases and the J gene lost 4 bases, with 14 bases spanning the gap. CDR1 MGHDK and CDR2 SYGVNS come from the germline V gene. This CDR3 is CASSETKGGGYGYTF. As DNA, the CDR3 is TGTGCCAGCAGTGAAACGAAGGGGGGGGGCTATGGCTACACCTTC.